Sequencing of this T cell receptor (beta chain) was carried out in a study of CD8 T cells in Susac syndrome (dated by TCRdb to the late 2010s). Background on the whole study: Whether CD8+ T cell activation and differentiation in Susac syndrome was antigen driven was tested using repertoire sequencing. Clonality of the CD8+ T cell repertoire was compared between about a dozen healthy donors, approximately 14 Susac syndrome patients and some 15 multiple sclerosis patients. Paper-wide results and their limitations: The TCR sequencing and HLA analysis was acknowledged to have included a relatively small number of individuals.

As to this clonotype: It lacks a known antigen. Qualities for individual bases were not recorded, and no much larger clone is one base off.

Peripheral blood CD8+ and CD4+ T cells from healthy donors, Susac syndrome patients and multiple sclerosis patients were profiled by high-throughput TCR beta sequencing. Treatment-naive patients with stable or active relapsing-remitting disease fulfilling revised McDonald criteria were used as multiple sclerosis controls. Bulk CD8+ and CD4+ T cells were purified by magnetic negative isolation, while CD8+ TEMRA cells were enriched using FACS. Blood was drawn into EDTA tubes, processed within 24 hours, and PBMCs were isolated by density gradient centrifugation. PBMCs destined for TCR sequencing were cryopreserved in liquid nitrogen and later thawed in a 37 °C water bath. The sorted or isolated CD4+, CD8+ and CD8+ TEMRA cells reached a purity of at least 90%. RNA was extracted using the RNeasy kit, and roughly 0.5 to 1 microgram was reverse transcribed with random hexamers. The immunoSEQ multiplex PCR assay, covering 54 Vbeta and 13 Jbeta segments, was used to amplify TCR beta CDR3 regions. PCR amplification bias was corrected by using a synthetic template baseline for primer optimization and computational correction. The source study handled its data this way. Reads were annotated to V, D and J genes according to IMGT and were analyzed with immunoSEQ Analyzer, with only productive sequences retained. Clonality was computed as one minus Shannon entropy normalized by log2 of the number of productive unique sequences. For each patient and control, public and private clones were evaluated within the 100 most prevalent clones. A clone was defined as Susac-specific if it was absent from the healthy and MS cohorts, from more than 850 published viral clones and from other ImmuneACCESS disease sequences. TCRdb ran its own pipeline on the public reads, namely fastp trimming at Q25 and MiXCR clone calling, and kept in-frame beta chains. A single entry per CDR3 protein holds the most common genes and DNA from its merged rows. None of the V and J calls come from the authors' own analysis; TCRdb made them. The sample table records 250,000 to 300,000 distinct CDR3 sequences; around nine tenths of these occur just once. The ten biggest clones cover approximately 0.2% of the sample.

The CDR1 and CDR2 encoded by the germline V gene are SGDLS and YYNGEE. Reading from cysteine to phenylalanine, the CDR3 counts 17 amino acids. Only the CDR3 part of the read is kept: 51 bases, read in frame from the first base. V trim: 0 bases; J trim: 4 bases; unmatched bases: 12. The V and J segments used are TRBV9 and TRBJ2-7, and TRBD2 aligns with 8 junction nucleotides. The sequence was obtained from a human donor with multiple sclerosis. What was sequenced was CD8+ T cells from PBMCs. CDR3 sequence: CASSVGTGGPSGYEQYF. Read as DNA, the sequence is TGTGCCAGCAGCGTAGGAACGGGAGGGCCCTCGGGGTACGAGCAGTACTTC.